The 22 T cell receptor beta chains given below trace back to one sample, sequenced in a study of T-cell reconstitution after alpha-beta-depleted transplantation in children. Unique molecular identifiers were used to barcode this TCRbeta library. A single record per CDR3 protein comes from TCRdb applying MiXCR to the PCR reads. The sample shows some 200,000 distinct CDR3 sequences, approximately 6.9% of them seen only once. The specimen was PBMCs, collected before TCRalphabeta/CD19-depleted stem cell transplant. Source of these receptors: a boy younger than 10 with acute lymphoblastic leukemia, due to receive a stem cell transplant.

This clonotype occurred many times. The chain recombines TRBV20-1 with TRBJ2-7; TRBD2 matches at 7 bases. V lost 7 bases to trimming and J lost 4 bases; unmatched junction nucleotides: 7. Germline V gene lookup returns CDR1 DFQATT and CDR2 SNEGSKA (reference sequence). The CDR3 totals 12 residues. The CDR3 sequence is CSVGGDSYEQYF. In DNA form, the CDR3 reads TGCAGTGTGGGGGGGGACTCTTACGAGCAGTACTTC.

By sample fraction, this clonotype is medium-sized. V and J are TRBV20-1 and TRBJ1-1, with D uncertain. The CDR3 is made up of 15 amino acids. V dropped 1 base and J dropped 3 bases, with 15 bases sitting between them. CDR1 and CDR2 (germline): DFQATT, SNEGSKA (reference sequence). Written as DNA, the CDR3 is TGCAGTGCTAGAGTTTCATATACGGGTGACACTGAAGCTTTCTTT. Protein: CSARVSYTGDTEAFF.

The chain couples TRBV7-2 to TRBJ2-3; 10 bases line up with TRBD2. This CDR3 is built from 15 residues. With 5 bases clipped from V and 6 bases from J, the junction kept 8 bases outside the gene matches. CDR1 is SGHTA and CDR2 is FQGNSA in the germline V gene. The CDR3 DNA follows: TGTGCCAGCAGCGTTACTAGCGGGGCTGGGGATACGCAGTATTTT. This encodes CASSVTSGAGDTQYF.

The genes are TRBV6-2 or TRBV6-3 and TRBJ2-3; 7 positions match TRBD2. J was trimmed by 3 bases and V by 0 bases; bases with no gene match: 6. This CDR3 comprises 16 residues. CDR1 MNHEY and CDR2 SVGEGT come from the germline V gene. The DNA of the CDR3 is TGTGCCAGCAGTTACTCTGTGGGAGGGCGGACAGATACGCAGTATTTT. It codes for CASSYSVGGRTDTQYF.

This clonotype occurred many times. J is TRBJ2-1 and V is TRBV10-3; D may be TRBD2 (6 bases). The V end was cut by 2 bases, the J end by 4 bases, with 9 bases between. Germline CDR1 reads ENHRY; CDR2 reads SYGVKD. CDR3 length equals 14 residues. The CDR3 DNA reads TGTGCCATCAGTGAGCGGGAGCTATACAATGAGCAGTTCTTC. It yields the protein CAISERELYNEQFF.

This clonotype was counted many times. V gene TRBV11-2 combines with J gene TRBJ2-1, with TRBD2 identical over 7 bases. Germline CDR1 is SGHAT and CDR2 is FQNNGV. J lost 2 bases, V lost 4 bases, and 8 bases had no gene match. CDR3 length equals 16 residues. CDR3 nucleotide sequence: TGTGCCAGCAGCTCACTCGCTAGCGGTGCCTACAATGAGCAGTTCTTC. Its protein is CASSSLASGAYNEQFF. Together with reference TRBV11-2 and TRBJ2-1, the CDR3 gives the full variable domain: EAGVAQSPRYKIIEKRQSVAFWCNPISGHATLYWYQQILGQGPKLLIQFQNNGVVDDSQLPKDRFSAERLKGVDSTLKIQPAKLEDSAVYLCASSSLASGAYNEQFFGPGTRLTVL.

Regarding this clonotype: A single base separates this from a much larger clone, so it may be a read error. V is TRBV7-8 and J is TRBJ2-6, with D unresolved. This CDR3 region has 13 residues. Deletions cut 9 bases from V and 0 bases from J, with 6 bases between. CDR1 is SGHVS and CDR2 is FQNEAQ in the germline V gene. CDR3 loop: CARSVSGANVLTF. CDR3 DNA: TGTGCCAGAAGCGTCTCTGGGGCCAACGTCCTGACTTTC.

This clonotype was counted at least ten times. V is TRBV25-1 and J is TRBJ1-5, with TRBD1 matching over 7 bases. CDR1 and CDR2 from the germline V gene are MGHDK and SYGVNS. V gave up 4 bases and J gave up 1 base; unmatched junction bases: 1. The CDR3 consists of 14 residues. The CDR3 protein is CASSVTGSNQPQHF. In DNA form, the CDR3 reads TGTGCCAGCAGTGTGACAGGGAGCAATCAGCCCCAGCATTTT.

This clonotype was found many times. The chain uses TRBV29-1 and TRBJ1-3; 7 nucleotides agree with TRBD1. This CDR3 comprises 18 residues. V was pared by 0 bases and J by 2 bases, with 13 bases of the junction left unmatched. The germline gives CDR1 SQVTM, CDR2 ANQGSEA. The CDR3 DNA reads TGCAGCGTTGAAGATCCTCATTCTACCGGGACAGCTGGAAACACCATATATTTT. Translated: CSVEDPHSTGTAGNTIYF.

This clonotype appeared many times. The chain combines TRBV7-9 with TRBJ1-3; a weak D match, TRBD1 (5 bases). CDR1 and CDR2 from the germline V gene are SEHNR and FQNEAQ (reference sequence). V gave up 4 bases and J gave up 8 bases, with 15 bases separating them. CDR3 length: 14 amino acids. CDR3 protein: CASSSRGDVDTIYF. In DNA form, the CDR3 reads TGTGCCAGCAGCTCAAGGGGTGATGTGGACACCATATATTTT.

This clonotype occurred a few times. V gene TRBV5-6 combines with J gene TRBJ2-5; no clear D gene. The CDR3 covers 14 residues. Trimming took 6 bases from V and 4 from J, leaving 16 bases between them. Germline CDR1 is SGHDT and CDR2 is YYEEEE. CDR3 protein: CASTPTLGGETQYF. CDR3 sequence (DNA): TGTGCCAGCACCCCTACTCTGGGCGGAGAGACCCAGTACTTC. Full variable domain (missing parts from reference TRBV5-6 and TRBJ2-5): DAGVTQSPTHLIKTRGQQVTLRCSPKSGHDTVSWYQQALGQGPQFIFQYYEEEERQRGNFPDRFSGHQFPNYSSELNVNALLLGDSALYLCASTPTLGGETQYFGPGTRLLVL.

This clonotype was seen a handful of times. The J gene is TRBJ1-6, the V gene TRBV28; a possible D gene is TRBD1 (6 bases). Germline values: CDR1 MDHEN, CDR2 SYDVKM. Deletions cut 5 bases from V and 6 bases from J, with 11 bases between. The CDR3 runs to 14 residues. The CDR3 nucleotides are TGTGCCAGCAGTCCCGGGGGGCCTAATTCACCCCTCCACTTT. Its translation is CASSPGGPNSPLHF.

This clonotype has ten or more counts. This sequence joins TRBV29-1 and TRBJ2-4; tentatively, D is TRBD1 (6 bases). This CDR3 has 11 residues. V was trimmed by 3 bases and J by 6 bases, leaving 6 bases between them. Germline-derived CDR1 and CDR2 are SQVTM and ANQGSEA. The CDR3 DNA is TGCAGCGTTGACAGGGGAAACATTCAGTACTTC. Its translation: CSVDRGNIQYF.

Remarks on this clonotype: One junction end does not reproduce the germline sequence, and a read error may be involved. The J gene is TRBJ2-3, the V gene TRBV7-2; D could derive from TRBD1 or TRBD2 (6 bases each). CDR3 length equals 15 residues. The germline V gene encodes CDR1 SGHTA and CDR2 FQGNSA. The CDR3 is CASSLVGGDTGTQYF. The DNA for the CDR3 is TGTGCCAGCAGCTTAGTAGGAGGGGACACAGGTACGCAGTATTTT.

This clonotype occurred many times. The rearrangement links TRBV29-1 to TRBJ2-1; D call uncertain. CDR3 length: 12 amino acids. The V gene lost 2 bases and the J gene lost 7 bases, with 9 bases spanning the gap. Germline CDR1 and CDR2: SQVTM and ANQGSEA. Written as DNA, the CDR3 is TGCAGCGTTGAACGGTTCTCAAATGAGCAGTTCTTC. As protein: CSVERFSNEQFF.

This clonotype has a count of ten or more. In DNA, the CDR3 is TGTGCCAGTTTACAGGGGCACGGGGAGCTGTTTTTT. Translating it yields CASLQGHGELFF. This chain connects TRBV21-1 to TRBJ2-2; TRBD1, the table's D call, lacks a check against the DNA. TRBV21-1 is assigned pseudogene status. The CDR3 contains 12 residues.

This clonotype was counted at least ten times. The V call is TRBV28, the J call TRBJ2-7; 13 bases align to TRBD2. Germline trimming cut 10 bases from V and 3 bases from J; bases unmatched to any gene: 3. The CDR3 has 13 residues. Per germline, CDR1 MDHEN and CDR2 SYDVKM. The CDR3, as DNA: TGTGCCACTGGGACTAGCGGGAACTACGAGCAGTACTTC. Its protein product is CATGTSGNYEQYF.

In this sample, this clonotype turned up many times. The gene calls are TRBV28 and TRBJ2-3; TRBD1 or TRBD2 may be the D gene (6 bases each). V dropped 5 bases and J dropped 4 bases, with 13 bases sitting between them. CDR3 length equals 14 residues. CDR1 and CDR2 (germline): MDHEN, SYDVKM. The CDR3 sequence is CASSTPGEADTQYF. CDR3 in DNA: TGTGCCAGCAGTACCCCAGGGGAGGCAGATACGCAGTATTTT.

This clonotype was detected ten times or more. The chain links TRBV20-1 to TRBJ2-7, with TRBD2 identical over 10 bases. The germline V gene encodes CDR1 DFQATT and CDR2 SNEGSKA (reference sequence). After removal of 6 bases from V and 2 bases from J, the junction contained 7 bases not matched to a gene. CDR3 length: 14 residues. The CDR3, as DNA: TGCAGTGCAACCTTGGGACTAGCGCCCTACGAGCAGTACTTC. It yields the protein CSATLGLAPYEQYF.

This clonotype was observed at least ten times. The chain is built from TRBV6-5 and TRBJ2-3; the match to TRBD2 covers 7 bases. The V gene's germline CDR1 is MNHEY and CDR2 SVGAGI. V gave up 0 bases and J gave up 8 bases; unmatched junction bases: 5. This CDR3 has 14 amino acids. The CDR3 loop is CASSYSLAVGTQYF. CDR3 DNA: TGTGCCAGCAGTTACTCCCTAGCGGTGGGTACGCAGTATTTT.

This clonotype was observed many times. This chain links TRBV29-1 with TRBJ1-1; 8 positions agree with TRBD1. Germline values: CDR1 SQVTM, CDR2 ANQGSEA. There are 13 residues in the CDR3. Trimming removed 7 bases from V and 4 bases from J; junction bases left unmatched: 8. The CDR3 here is CSGTRGRGTEAFF. The CDR3 DNA is TGCAGCGGTACCAGGGGGCGAGGCACTGAAGCTTTCTTT. The full variable domain, rest sourced from reference TRBV29-1 and TRBJ1-1, is SAVISQKPSRDICQRGTSLTIQCQVDSQVTMMFWYRQQPGQSLTLIATANQGSEATYESGFVIDKFPISRPNLTFSTLTVSNMSPEDSSIYLCSGTRGRGTEAFFGQGTRLTVV.

The rearrangement joins TRBV18 to TRBJ2-1, with 7 positions matching TRBD1. From germline, CDR1 is KGHSH and CDR2 LQKENI. V lost 6 bases to trimming and J lost 5 bases; unmatched junction nucleotides: 7. The CDR3 spans 14 residues. The CDR3 loop reads CASSRRDSNNEQFF. The CDR3 region has the DNA TGTGCCAGCTCTCGCCGGGACAGTAACAATGAGCAGTTCTTC.